This T cell receptor (beta chain) was profiled in a study of spatial heterogeneity in lung cancer (dated by TCRdb to the late 2010s). At the level of the whole study: The donors were 70 or so patients from the lung TRACERx cohort who had early-stage, untreated non-small cell lung cancer. Follow-up PBMC samples were sequenced whenever available, and the median time to follow-up was two to three years after resection. Beta-chain transcripts were consistently detected in greater numbers than alpha-chain transcripts, which likely reflected higher beta-chain transcript abundance. In the raw uncorrected reads, each unique combination of TCR and UMI appeared on average more than ten times. In non-small cell lung cancer, the study made a quantitative comparison of TCR alpha and beta repertoires among multiple tumor regions, matched nontumor lung and blood. The study linked features of the TCR repertoire to counts of nonsynonymous mutations, which were determined by whole-exome sequencing of tumor tissue. Both alpha and beta chains were TCR-sequenced in 220 or so tumor regions, under 70 matched nontumor lung samples and around 54 PBMC samples obtained at surgery.

The paper as a whole reports these results and caveats: Only 14 patients were included in comparisons of baseline and follow-up blood repertoires. Confirming at a functional level the hypothesis that regional TCRs recognize regional mutations was considered to require additional single-cell paired TCR alpha and beta sequencing. Ubiquitous expanded tumor TCRs were detected in blood more often at tumor resection than at routine follow-up.

This clonotype has a handful of counts. It has no known antigen specificity. No base-level quality is on record; no much larger clone is a single base apart. Receptor libraries were prepared by 5' RACE. The data were produced on a NextSeq 500. In the TCR library protocol, a unique molecular identifier was attached to each TCR cDNA molecule so that PCR and sequencing errors could be corrected. The authors processed their data as follows. Decombinator tools were used for TCR identification, UMI-based error correction and CDR3 extraction. Expanded TCRs were defined as those above a frequency of 2 per 1,000, corresponding to the top 1% of the tumor frequency distribution. Renyi diversity was calculated using the R vegan package after each repertoire was subsampled 100 times to 5,000 TCRs. CDR3 similarity networks were constructed using string-kernel similarity of amino acid triplets, with links drawn between CDR3s whose pairwise similarity was above 0.82. Starting from the raw public reads, TCRdb applied fastp trimming at Q25, assembled clones with MiXCR and retained in-frame beta chains. Under each unique CDR3 protein, matching rows form one entry showing the most common genes and DNA. Here the V and J calls rest on TCRdb's processing, not on the authors' analysis. Within this sample are more than 75,000 distinct CDR3 sequences, with just under 20% of them counted one time only. 21% of the sample belongs to the ten largest clones.

This specimen's time point label, interpreted: blood at routine non-recurrence follow-up after resection. For TCR sequencing, whole RNA was extracted from tumor and nontumor lung tissue, or from cryopreserved PBMC samples, and no cell sorting was done. Patients were selected for TCR sequencing only if sufficient RNA was available from at least two tumor regions. The source was PBMCs, collected at follow-up. The clonotype was recovered from a male donor with early-stage non-small cell lung cancer.

The nucleotide sequence is given as TGCGCCAGCAGCCAAGTGGGGGCAGGGTTTGAAAAACTGTTTTTT. Its coded protein is CASSQVGAGFEKLFF. The receptor chain draws on TRBV4-3 and TRBJ1-4, and perhaps TRBD1 as D gene, on 6 matching bases. According to the germline V gene, CDR1 reads LGHNA and CDR2 reads YSLEER. The CDR3 runs 15 residues from the cysteine to the phenylalanine. Only the CDR3 DNA is retained, 45 bases long and in frame from the first base. V and J lose 1 base and 7 bases, and a span of 13 bases separates them.